This TCR beta chain derives from a study of blood T cell repertoires in COVID-19. As for the study in general: Collection of acute and convalescent COVID-19 samples took place in the United States, Italy and Spain. T cells, B-cell-depleted T cells, or PBMCs provided the cDNA or gDNA that served as material.

Authors' data handling: It was from reference gene primer amplification that nucleated cell counts were estimated. Libraries were prepared by immunoSEQ multiplex PCR; TCRdb keeps only in-frame clonotypes and omits some of them. D and trimming were read from the DNA, whereas the V and J calls and clone size are those reported in that table. Seen here are fewer than 65,000 clones, around 89% observed once, and the top ten hold 18%. Seattle cases were enrolled at active infection and followed longitudinally. Sequencing was performed on peripheral blood. The sequence came from a woman in her sixties or seventies with COVID-19, enrolled during active disease.

The CDR3: CAFRRTASYGYTF. CDR3 in DNA: TGTGCCTTCCGTAGGACAGCCTCCTATGGCTACACCTTC. The genes are TRBV30 and TRBJ1-2; a weak D match, TRBD1 (6 bases). The V end was cut by 7 bases, the J end by 4 bases, with 16 bases between. The CDR3 consists of 13 residues. The germline CDR1 and CDR2 sequences are GTSNPN and SVGIG (reference sequence).